This T cell receptor beta chain emerged from a study of CD8 T cells in ankylosing spondylitis. Whole-study findings and limits: Characteristic of ankylosing spondylitis blood, it appeared, was a TCR beta motif comprising several highly homologous variants. Peripheral blood samples showed relatively rare disease-linked clones, and these clones were CD8+. Reports say disease-linked clones showed up significantly more in matched ankylosing spondylitis synovial fluid. A number of the motif variants had already been described in reactive arthritis synovial fluid and blood.

This clonotype has a handful of counts. Its antigen is unknown. Generation of TCR beta libraries employed quantitative 5'-RACE incorporating molecular barcodes. MiXCR, run by TCRdb on the 5' RACE reads, gives a single entry per CDR3 protein. The table records over 450,000 distinct CDR3 sequences, roughly 13% of them present only once. This TCR derives from a male donor with ankylosing spondylitis. Sequencing was done on a sample of blood, either unsorted or a sorted T cell fraction (not recorded which).

CDR3 coding DNA: TGTGCCAGCAGTCCCCAGGCTTCGGGCAATGAGCAGTTCTTC. This gives the protein CASSPQASGNEQFF. This chain links TRBV6-1 with TRBJ2-1, with no clear D. This CDR3 is 14 amino acids long. CDR1 is MNHNS and CDR2 is SASEGT in the germline V gene. The V end lost 5 bases, the J end lost 6 bases, and 14 bases lay between the germline ends.